These 27 T cell receptor beta chains share one sample of origin, sequenced in a study of cytotoxic CD8 clonotypes in ibrutinib-treated CLL. Profiling relied on immunoSEQ multiplex PCR, and the TCRdb table lists in-frame clones only, not all of them. Of fewer than 300,000 clones listed, approximately 79% are singletons. The input for sequencing was PBMCs, taken at disease progression, from a patient treated with ibrutinib. All receptors derive from a human donor with chronic lymphocytic leukemia.

The rearrangement links TRBV19 to TRBJ2-2; D gene ambiguous. CDR1 LNHDA and CDR2 SQIVND come from the germline V gene (reference sequence). The CDR3 contains 14 residues. V gave up 3 bases and J gave up 5 bases, with 10 bases separating them. CDR3 sequence reads: CASSINAWTGELFF. The DNA for the CDR3 is TGTGCCAGTAGTATCAATGCGTGGACCGGGGAGCTGTTTTTT.

This sequence joins TRBV20-1 and TRBJ1-1; D is ambiguous. Germline V gene lookup returns CDR1 DFQATT and CDR2 SNEGSKA (reference sequence). This CDR3 has 11 amino acids. Trimming shortened V by 0 bases and J by 6 bases, and 5 bases separated the two germline ends. CDR3 in DNA: TGCAGTGCTAGAGAGCCCCCTGAAGCTTTCTTT. Translated: CSAREPPEAFF.

This CDR3 reads CASSPSVNRAYEQYF. Written as DNA, the CDR3 is TGTGCCAGCTCACCATCGGTTAACAGGGCCTACGAGCAGTACTTC. J is TRBJ2-7 and V is TRBV18; the D gene is possibly TRBD1 (6 bases). V lost 2 bases, J lost 2 bases, and 13 bases lay in between. The germline CDR1 and CDR2 sequences are KGHSH and LQKENI. The CDR3 spans 15 residues.

This clone was detected only a few times. The gene calls are TRBV11-3 and TRBJ2-7; possible D gene TRBD2, 6 bases. This CDR3 has 14 residues. Per germline, CDR1 SGHNT and CDR2 YENEEA. V lost 1 base and J 3 bases, leaving 10 bases between the germline ends. CDR3 sequence reads: CASSLGGKNYEQYF. The CDR3 region has the DNA TGTGCCAGCAGCTTAGGCGGGAAAAACTACGAGCAGTACTTC.

This clone was detected a few times. The V gene is TRBV10-2, the J gene TRBJ2-3; no firm D call. Trimming removed 8 bases from V and 1 base from J, with 16 bases in between. CDR1 is WSHSY, CDR2 SAAADI, per germline. The CDR3 is made up of 15 amino acids. The CDR3 DNA reads as TGCGCCAGCTGCTGGACCCCCCGCGGCACAGATACGCAGTATTTT. Its translation: CASCWTPRGTDTQYF.

This sequence joins TRBV11-2 and TRBJ2-7; the D gene is possibly TRBD1 (6 bases). The CDR3 has 14 amino acids. V dropped 4 bases and J dropped 5 bases, with 15 bases sitting between them. Germline CDR1 reads SGHAT; CDR2 reads FQNNGV. CDR3 in amino acids: CASSSGQRRDEQYF. The CDR3 DNA is TGTGCCAGCAGCTCCGGACAGCGGCGGGACGAGCAGTACTTC. Full variable domain (remainder filled in from reference TRBV11-2 and TRBJ2-7): EAGVAQSPRYKIIEKRQSVAFWCNPISGHATLYWYQQILGQGPKLLIQFQNNGVVDDSQLPKDRFSAERLKGVDSTLKIQPAKLEDSAVYLCASSSGQRRDEQYFGPGTRLTVT.

In DNA, the CDR3 is TGTGCCAGTTCCCAAGGGGGTTATGGCTACACCTTC. The encoded protein is CASSQGGYGYTF. V is TRBV28 and J is TRBJ1-2, with a tentative D call TRBD1 (6 bases). Germline values: CDR1 MDHEN, CDR2 SYDVKM. The CDR3 length is 12 residues. With 9 bases removed from V and 5 bases from J, the gap between germline ends came to 13 bases.

V gene TRBV9 combines with J gene TRBJ2-1, with 8 bases matching TRBD2. This CDR3 is built from 20 residues. Germline assignment: CDR1 SGDLS and CDR2 YYNGEE. V shed 0 bases and J 1 base; nucleotides not matched to a gene: 15. The CDR3 DNA follows: TGTGCCAGCAGCGTAGGGGCGCAACGGGAGGGCCGGGGATCCTACAATGAGCAGTTCTTC. Translation gives CASSVGAQREGRGSYNEQFF.

The V gene is TRBV9, the J gene TRBJ2-1, with 10 bases matching TRBD2. The CDR3 has 16 residues. The V gene's germline CDR1 is SGDLS and CDR2 YYNGEE. V was clipped by 4 bases and J by 0 bases; unmatched bases: 4. The CDR3 spells CASSPPSGSSYNEQFF. The CDR3 nucleotides are TGTGCCAGCAGCCCCCCTAGCGGGAGCTCCTACAATGAGCAGTTCTTC.

V gene TRBV11-2 combines with J gene TRBJ2-7, with 10 bases fitting TRBD2. CDR3 length equals 14 residues. Germline lookup yields CDR1 SGHAT and CDR2 FQNNGV. Trimming at V came to 2 bases and at J to 8 bases, leaving 6 bases not matched to a gene. The CDR3, as DNA: TGTGCCAGCAGCTTAAGCGGGGGGGCTTTCCAGCAGTACTTC. It yields the protein CASSLSGGAFQQYF. The full variable domain, its missing parts supplied by reference TRBV11-2 and TRBJ2-7, is EAGVAQSPRYKIIEKRQSVAFWCNPISGHATLYWYQQILGQGPKLLIQFQNNGVVDDSQLPKDRFSAERLKGVDSTLKIQPAKLEDSAVYLCASSLSGGAFQQYFGPGTRLTVT.

The chain uses TRBV11-2 and TRBJ2-5; 7 bases fit TRBD2. This CDR3 has 16 amino acids. With V trimmed by 4 bases and J by 2 bases, 10 bases remained unmatched. Germline CDR1 reads SGHAT; CDR2 reads FQNNGV. CDR3 sequence: CASSSQKMGGQETQYF. CDR3 bases: TGTGCCAGCAGCTCCCAAAAGATGGGGGGGCAAGAGACCCAGTACTTC.

J is TRBJ2-7 and V is TRBV5-1; D call uncertain. The V and J ends lost 1 base and 5 bases respectively, with 16 bases between them. The CDR3 is 15 amino acids. Germline lookup yields CDR1 SGHRS and CDR2 YFSETQ. CDR3 in amino acids: CASSLSGGIINEQYF. The CDR3 nucleotides read TGCGCCAGCAGCTTGTCCGGTGGTATTATCAACGAGCAGTACTTC.

This chain links TRBV10-1 with TRBJ2-5, with D possibly matching TRBD1 (6 bases). Trimming pared 2 bases from V and 9 bases from J, leaving 10 bases between. This CDR3 comprises 12 residues. Per germline, CDR1 WNHNN and CDR2 SYGVQD (reference sequence). CDR3 sequence reads: CASSEIQGPQYF. CDR3 nucleotide sequence: TGCGCCAGCAGTGAGATACAGGGTCCCCAGTACTTC.

This clone occurred a few times. V is TRBV27 and J is TRBJ1-4; D is possibly TRBD1 (5 bases). The CDR3 consists of 15 residues. V was cut by 4 bases and J by 8 bases, with 17 bases left in between. Germline assignment: CDR1 MNHEY and CDR2 SMNVEV (reference sequence). The DNA of the CDR3 is TGTGCCAGCAGTTCGGGGGGTTCCCTTCGGGAAAAACTGTTTTTT. Amino acids: CASSSGGSLREKLFF.

The rearrangement links TRBV18 to TRBJ1-6, with D maybe TRBD1 (6 bases). There are 17 residues in the CDR3. In germline, CDR1 is KGHSH, CDR2 LQKENI. The V gene lost 1 base and the J gene lost 1 base, with 11 bases spanning the gap. DNA for the CDR3: TGTGCCAGCTCACCACGCTACAGGGAATCCTATAATTCACCCCTCCACTTT. It is translated as CASSPRYRESYNSPLHF.

Many counts were recorded for this clone. The chain links TRBV29-1 to TRBJ2-3; weak D call: TRBD2 (6 bases). Germline V gives CDR1 SQVTM, CDR2 ANQGSEA. Trimming took 5 bases from V and 7 from J, leaving 19 bases between them. The CDR3 has 14 residues. In nucleotides, the CDR3 is TGCAGCGTTAACCTCGATCTAGCGATTTATACGCAGTATTTT. As protein: CSVNLDLAIYTQYF.

The genes are TRBV4-2 and TRBJ2-7; D uncertain. Germline V gene lookup returns CDR1 LGHNA and CDR2 YNFKEQ. The germline V and J ends were trimmed by 0 bases and 5 bases, with 5 bases remaining between them. This CDR3 is 12 amino acids long. The CDR3 spells CASSQDLHEQYF. DNA of the CDR3: TGTGCCAGCAGCCAAGATTTACACGAGCAGTACTTC.

This chain joins TRBV6-1 and TRBJ1-5; 8 bases fit TRBD1. CDR3 length: 22 residues. From germline, CDR1 is MNHNS and CDR2 SASEGT. Trimming removed 0 bases from V and 0 bases from J; junction bases left unmatched: 19. CDR3 nucleotides: TGTGCCAGCAGTGAAGCGGGCGGGAGGGAGAGGACAGGGATCTATAGCAATCAGCCCCAGCATTTT. It specifies CASSEAGGRERTGIYSNQPQHF.

This chain links TRBV29-1 with TRBJ1-3; the D gene is possibly TRBD1 (6 bases). The CDR3 has 14 amino acids. Germline CDR1 is SQVTM and CDR2 is ANQGSEA. V shed 1 base and J shed 7 bases, with 14 bases lying between them. The CDR3 loop reads CSVEAGAGYNTIYF. CDR3 nucleotide sequence: TGCAGCGTTGAAGCAGGGGCAGGCTACAACACCATATATTTT.

The V call is TRBV11-3, the J call TRBJ2-2; D is unresolved. The ends were cut back, 0 bases at V and 0 bases at J, with 14 bases in the middle. This CDR3 has 18 amino acids. From germline, CDR1 is SGHNT and CDR2 YENEEA. The CDR3, as DNA: TGTGCCAGCAGCTTAGATAGTGGTCCAAGTGCGAACACCGGGGAGCTGTTTTTT. Translated, it gives CASSLDSGPSANTGELFF. Looking up the rest from reference TRBV11-3 and TRBJ2-2 gives the full variable domain: EAGVVQSPRYKIIEKKQPVAFWCNPISGHNTLYWYLQNLGQGPELLIRYENEEAVDDSQLPKDRFSAERLKGVDSTLKIQPAELGDSAVYLCASSLDSGPSANTGELFFGEGSRLTVL.

The rearrangement uses TRBV7-9 and TRBJ2-2, with unresolved D. The germline CDR1 and CDR2 sequences are SEHNR and FQNEAQ (reference sequence). The CDR3 extends over 16 amino acids. With 2 bases removed from V and 0 bases from J, the gap between germline ends came to 10 bases. This CDR3 reads CASSLRLGPNTGELFF. Here the CDR3 DNA reads TGTGCCAGCAGCTTAAGGTTAGGGCCGAACACCGGGGAGCTGTTTTTT.

The rearrangement joins TRBV19 to TRBJ2-1, with TRBD1 as a possible D gene (6 bases). Germline V CDR1 and CDR2: LNHDA, SQIVND (reference sequence). The CDR3 loop spans 13 amino acids. Deletions cut 5 bases from V and 9 bases from J, with 14 bases between. The CDR3 loop is CASSPGWGLEQFF. DNA for the CDR3: TGTGCCAGTAGTCCAGGTTGGGGGCTTGAGCAGTTCTTC.

The genes are TRBV19 and TRBJ1-5, with D unresolved. The germline V gene has CDR1 LNHDA and CDR2 SQIVND (reference sequence). This CDR3 spans 13 amino acids. V was shortened by 7 bases and J by 5 bases, with 12 bases between the two germline ends. The CDR3 sequence is CASNSRAHQPQHF. Here the CDR3 DNA reads TGTGCCAGTAACTCGAGGGCACATCAGCCCCAGCATTTT.

The gene calls are TRBV28 and TRBJ2-7; 10 bases line up with TRBD1. Trimming removed 9 bases from V and 3 bases from J; junction bases left unmatched: 5. The CDR3 extends over 13 amino acids. Germline V gene lookup returns CDR1 MDHEN and CDR2 SYDVKM. For the CDR3, the DNA is TGTGCCAGTGCGACAGGGGGCTTCTACGAGCAGTACTTC. Protein: CASATGGFYEQYF.

The gene calls are TRBV4-1 and TRBJ1-3, with D perhaps matching TRBD1 (5 bases). The V end lost 0 bases, the J end lost 8 bases, and 17 bases lay between the germline ends. Germline V gene data show CDR1 as MGHRA and CDR2 as YSYEKL. The CDR3 totals 16 residues. CDR3: CASSQESARDTDTIYF. CDR3 nucleotide sequence: TGCGCCAGCAGCCAAGAATCGGCCAGGGATACGGACACCATATATTTT.

The chain combines TRBV7-8 with TRBJ1-1; TRBD1 is a possible D gene (6 bases). The CDR3 spans 17 residues. V shed 8 bases and J shed 3 bases, with 25 bases lying between them. Germline loops: CDR1 SGHVS, CDR2 FQNEAQ. Here the CDR3 DNA reads TGTGCCAGCTCCTCTAATGAGGGGACACACAGTTACACTGAAGCTTTCTTT. Its protein product is CASSSNEGTHSYTEAFF.

The rearrangement joins TRBV10-3 to TRBJ2-7, with TRBD2 matching 7 bases. V was pared by 8 bases and J by 2 bases, with 9 bases of the junction left unmatched. The CDR3 spans 14 residues. The germline gives CDR1 ENHRY, CDR2 SYGVKD. The CDR3 spells CAIGQKTSTYEQYF. CDR3 nucleotide sequence: TGTGCCATCGGCCAAAAGACTAGCACCTACGAGCAGTACTTC.